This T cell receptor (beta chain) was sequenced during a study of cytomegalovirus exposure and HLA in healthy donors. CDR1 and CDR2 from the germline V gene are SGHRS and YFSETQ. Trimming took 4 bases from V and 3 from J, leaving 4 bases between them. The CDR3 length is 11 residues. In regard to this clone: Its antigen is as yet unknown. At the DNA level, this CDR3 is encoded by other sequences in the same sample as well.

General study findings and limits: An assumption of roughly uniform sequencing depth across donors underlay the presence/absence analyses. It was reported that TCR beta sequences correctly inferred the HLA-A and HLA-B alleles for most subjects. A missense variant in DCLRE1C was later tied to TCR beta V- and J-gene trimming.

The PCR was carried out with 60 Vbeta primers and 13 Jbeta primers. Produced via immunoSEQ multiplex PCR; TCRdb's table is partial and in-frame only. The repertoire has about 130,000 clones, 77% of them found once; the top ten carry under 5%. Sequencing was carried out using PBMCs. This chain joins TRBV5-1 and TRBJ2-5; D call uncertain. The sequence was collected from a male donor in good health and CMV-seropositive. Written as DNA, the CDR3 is TGCGCCAGCAGCCTAAAAGAGACCCAGTACTTC. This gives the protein CASSLKETQYF.